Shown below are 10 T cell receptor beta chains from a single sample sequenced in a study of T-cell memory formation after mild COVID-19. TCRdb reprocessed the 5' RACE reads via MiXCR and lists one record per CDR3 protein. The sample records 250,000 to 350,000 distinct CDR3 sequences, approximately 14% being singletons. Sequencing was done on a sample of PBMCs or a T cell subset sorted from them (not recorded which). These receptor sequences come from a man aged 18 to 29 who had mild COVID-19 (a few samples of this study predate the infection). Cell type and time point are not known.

CDR3 DNA: TGTGCCAGCAGTGAGGATTACACTGAAGCTTTCTTT. Translated: CASSEDYTEAFF. The chain joins TRBV6-2 or TRBV6-3 to TRBJ1-1; D gene uncertain. The ends were cut back, 5 bases at V and 3 bases at J, with 7 bases in the middle. This CDR3 has 12 residues. Germline values: CDR1 MNHEY, CDR2 SVGEGT.

The chain's CDR3 is CASSPRDMDTEAFF. CDR3 nucleotide sequence: TGCGCCAGCAGCCCCAGGGATATGGACACTGAAGCTTTCTTT. The chain couples TRBV5-1 to TRBJ1-1; tentatively, D is TRBD1 (5 bases). Trimming took 4 bases from V and 3 from J, leaving 13 bases between them. Germline V lookup: CDR1 SGHRS, CDR2 YFSETQ. This CDR3 is built from 14 residues.

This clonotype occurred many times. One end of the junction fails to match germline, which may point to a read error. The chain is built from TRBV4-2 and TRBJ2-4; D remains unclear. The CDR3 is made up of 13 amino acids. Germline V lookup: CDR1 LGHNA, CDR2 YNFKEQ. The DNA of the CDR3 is TGTGCCAGCAGCCAAGATCTGGACCGGAAAACCCACTTC. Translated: CASSQDLDRKTHF.

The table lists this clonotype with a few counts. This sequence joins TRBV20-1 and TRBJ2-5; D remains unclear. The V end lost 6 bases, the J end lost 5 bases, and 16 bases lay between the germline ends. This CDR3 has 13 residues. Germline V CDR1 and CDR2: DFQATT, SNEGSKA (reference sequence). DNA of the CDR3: TGCAGTGCAAGTGACGTCGGCAGGGAGACCCAGTACTTC. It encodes CSASDVGRETQYF.

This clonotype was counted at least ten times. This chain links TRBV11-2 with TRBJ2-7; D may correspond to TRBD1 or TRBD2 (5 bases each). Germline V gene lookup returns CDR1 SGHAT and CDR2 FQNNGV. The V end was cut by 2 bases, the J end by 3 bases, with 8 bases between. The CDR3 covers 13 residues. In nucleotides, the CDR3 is TGTGCCAGCAGCTTAAGGGACGGCTACGAGCAGTACTTC. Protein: CASSLRDGYEQYF. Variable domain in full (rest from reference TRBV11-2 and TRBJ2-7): EAGVAQSPRYKIIEKRQSVAFWCNPISGHATLYWYQQILGQGPKLLIQFQNNGVVDDSQLPKDRFSAERLKGVDSTLKIQPAKLEDSAVYLCASSLRDGYEQYFGPGTRLTVT.

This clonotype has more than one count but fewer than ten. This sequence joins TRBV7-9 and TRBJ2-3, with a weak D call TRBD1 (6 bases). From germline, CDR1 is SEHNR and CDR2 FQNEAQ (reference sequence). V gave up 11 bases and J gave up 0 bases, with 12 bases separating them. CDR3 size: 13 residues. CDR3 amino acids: CAPGDPSTDTQYF. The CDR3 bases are TGTGCCCCAGGGGACCCTAGCACAGATACGCAGTATTTT.

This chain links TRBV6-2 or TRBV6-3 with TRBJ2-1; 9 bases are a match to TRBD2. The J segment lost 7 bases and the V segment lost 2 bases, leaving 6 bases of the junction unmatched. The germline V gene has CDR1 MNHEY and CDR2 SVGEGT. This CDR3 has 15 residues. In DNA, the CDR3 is TGTGCCAGCAGTTACATTGCGGGGGGGGCAAATGAGCAGTTCTTC. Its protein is CASSYIAGGANEQFF.

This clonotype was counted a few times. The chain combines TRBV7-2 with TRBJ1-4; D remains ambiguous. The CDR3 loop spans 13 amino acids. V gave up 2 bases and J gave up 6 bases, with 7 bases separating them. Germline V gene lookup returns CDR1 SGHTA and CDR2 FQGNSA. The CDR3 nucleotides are TGTGCCAGCAGCTTAAGAGGATATGAAAAACTGTTTTTT. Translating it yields CASSLRGYEKLFF.

The CDR3 protein is CASSFAGPGNTIYF. In DNA form, the CDR3 reads TGTGCCAGCAGTTTCGCGGGGCCTGGAAACACCATATATTTT. The chain carries TRBV12-3 or TRBV12-4 and TRBJ1-3; tentative D call: TRBD1 (5 bases). The length of the CDR3 is 14 residues. V was shortened by 3 bases and J by 2 bases, with 8 bases between the two germline ends.

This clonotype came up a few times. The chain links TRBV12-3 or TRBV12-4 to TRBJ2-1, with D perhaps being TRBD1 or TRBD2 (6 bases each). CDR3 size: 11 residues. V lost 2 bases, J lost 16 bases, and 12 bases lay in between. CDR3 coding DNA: TGTGCCAGCAGTTTAATCGGGGGCGTATTCTTC. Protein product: CASSLIGGVFF.